These 27 T cell receptor beta chains were all obtained from the same sample, sequenced in a study of immune evolution from preneoplasia to lung adenocarcinoma. The table came from immunoSEQ multiplex PCR; TCRdb's copy has only in-frame clones and leaves some out. Here the sample spans 3,600 or so clones, approximately 70% being singletons. Sequencing was done on a sample of FFPE minimally invasive lung adenocarcinoma tissue. These receptors were collected from a person aged 55-80 years with lung adenocarcinoma.

This clone appeared a single time. The chain uses TRBV19 and TRBJ2-3; a weak D match, TRBD1 (6 bases). The CDR3 is 16 residues long. Looked up from germline, CDR1 is LNHDA and CDR2 is SQIVND (reference sequence). Trimming took off 5 bases at V and 3 bases at J, with 18 bases between the two ends. Written as DNA, the CDR3 is TGTGCCAGTAGTCCGCTTCAGGGGTGGGAAACAGATACGCAGTATTTT. It translates to CASSPLQGWETDTQYF.

The CDR3 loop reads CASSLGGGNQPQHF. The CDR3 coding sequence is TGTGCCAGCAGCTTAGGGGGGGGCAATCAGCCCCAGCATTTT. V is TRBV7-2 and J is TRBJ1-5; a possible D gene is TRBD1 (5 bases). Trimming shortened V by 1 base and J by 2 bases, and 6 bases separated the two germline ends. The CDR3 is 14 residues long. Germline assignment: CDR1 SGHTA and CDR2 FQGNSA.

V and J are TRBV25-1 and TRBJ1-5; 8 bases map to TRBD1. This CDR3 is 15 amino acids long. The germline V gene encodes CDR1 MGHDK and CDR2 SYGVNS. The trim removed 4 bases at V and 7 bases at J, leaving 9 bases unmatched. The CDR3 DNA reads as TGTGCCAGCAGTGCCGCGACAGGGGTGGAGCAGCCCCAGCATTTT. This gives the protein CASSAATGVEQPQHF.

This sequence joins TRBV4-1 and TRBJ2-1; D call uncertain. With 0 bases removed from V and 4 bases from J, the gap between germline ends came to 10 bases. CDR3 size: 15 residues. Germline lookup yields CDR1 MGHRA and CDR2 YSYEKL. Written as DNA, the CDR3 is TGCGCCAGCAGCCAAGATCGGCCGGCTTACAATGAGCAGTTCTTC. The encoded protein is CASSQDRPAYNEQFF.

This clone was seen once. The chain combines TRBV5-1 with TRBJ2-2; TRBD1 is a possible D gene (6 bases). Trimming shortened V by 3 bases and J by 0 bases, and 15 bases separated the two germline ends. Germline V CDR1 and CDR2: SGHRS, YFSETQ. This CDR3 region has 17 residues. The CDR3 sequence is CASSWGTGFTNTGELFF. The CDR3 DNA sequence: TGCGCCAGCAGCTGGGGAACAGGGTTTACGAACACCGGGGAGCTGTTTTTT.

This clone was detected only a few times. The CDR3, as DNA: TGTGCCAGCATCTCTAGGGGGACAGGGAGATACGAGCAGTACTTC. Amino acids: CASISRGTGRYEQYF. This chain connects TRBV6-1 to TRBJ2-7, with TRBD1 matching over 9 bases. Germline assignment: CDR1 MNHNS and CDR2 SASEGT. The CDR3 contains 15 residues. Trimming removed 7 bases from V and 4 bases from J; junction bases left unmatched: 11.

This chain uses TRBV19 with TRBJ1-2; no firm D call. In germline, CDR1 is LNHDA, CDR2 SQIVND (reference sequence). The CDR3 spans 14 residues. V shed 2 bases and J shed 8 bases, with 15 bases lying between them. CDR3 sequence reads: CASSIRPNPRGYTF. CDR3 nucleotides: TGTGCCAGTAGTATAAGACCCAACCCTCGCGGCTACACCTTC.

The chain combines TRBV5-1 with TRBJ1-2; D ambiguous. This CDR3 spans 13 amino acids. CDR1 is SGHRS, CDR2 YFSETQ, per germline. Trimming shortened V by 1 base and J by 12 bases, and 16 bases separated the two germline ends. The CDR3 DNA follows: TGCGCCAGCAGCTTGACTGAGGGCCTACGGGACACCTTC. Its protein product is CASSLTEGLRDTF.

V and J are TRBV12-5 and TRBJ1-2, with a possible D match to TRBD1 (6 bases). The CDR3 extends over 15 amino acids. The germline V gene encodes CDR1 LGHNT and CDR2 FRNRAP. V was clipped by 4 bases and J by 4 bases, with 16 bases between them. This CDR3 is CASGSFRGPVYGYTF. The CDR3 nucleotides read TGTGCTAGTGGTTCCTTTCGGGGGCCCGTCTATGGCTACACCTTC.

V usage is TRBV21-1 and J usage is TRBJ1-5; the table's D call, TRBD1, was not checked against the DNA. TRBV21-1 is given as a pseudogene. This CDR3 spans 17 amino acids. CDR3 sequence (DNA): TGTGCCAGAGGGTGCACAGGGGGCGCCCGCCTGAGTCAGCCCCAGCATTTT. It translates to CARGCTGGARLSQPQHF.

The chain has TRBV5-1 and TRBJ2-5; D is possibly TRBD1 or TRBD2 (6 bases each). Germline V gives CDR1 SGHRS, CDR2 YFSETQ. This CDR3 spans 14 amino acids. Trimming cost V 5 bases and J 4 bases, with 15 bases left between them. Here the CDR3 reads CASRQEGVGETQYF. CDR3 DNA sequence: TGCGCCAGCAGACAGGAGGGGGTCGGAGAGACCCAGTACTTC.

The V and J genes are TRBV11-3 and TRBJ2-7; no clear D gene. The CDR3 is 15 residues long. From germline, CDR1 is SGHNT and CDR2 YENEEA. Trimming left V 1 base short and J 0 bases short, with 10 bases between. CDR3 nucleotides: TGTGCCAGCAGCTTAGTCGGCCAAAGCTCCTACGAGCAGTACTTC. Translating gives CASSLVGQSSYEQYF.

CDR3 sequence (DNA): TGCGCCAGCAGCTTGGCGGGTTCCGCAACTAATGAAAAACTGTTTTTT. As protein: CASSLAGSATNEKLFF. The chain is built from TRBV5-1 and TRBJ1-4, with D hard to call. The CDR3 totals 16 residues. Trimming took 0 bases from V and 0 from J, leaving 9 bases between them. Germline V lookup: CDR1 SGHRS, CDR2 YFSETQ.

This chain joins TRBV10-3 and TRBJ1-6, with TRBD1 identical over 10 bases. V shed 0 bases, J shed 10 bases, and the junction held 12 bases outside the gene matches. The CDR3 covers 18 residues. Germline V gives CDR1 ENHRY, CDR2 SYGVKD. CDR3 protein: CAISESVGTGELLSPLHF. The CDR3 DNA follows: TGTGCCATCAGTGAGTCGGTTGGGACAGGGGAGTTATTATCACCCCTCCACTTT.

This chain uses TRBV19 with TRBJ2-1; the D gene is possibly TRBD1 (5 bases). Germline V CDR1 and CDR2: LNHDA, SQIVND (reference sequence). Trimming cost V 3 bases and J 11 bases, with 8 bases left between them. This CDR3 has 11 residues. CDR3 coding DNA: TGTGCCAGTAGTATCAGGGCCCAGCAGTTCTTC. Protein product: CASSIRAQQFF.

The chain joins TRBV5-5 to TRBJ1-1; 7 bases match TRBD1. V was clipped by 4 bases and J by 3 bases; unmatched bases: 9. From germline, CDR1 is SGHKS and CDR2 YYEKEE (reference sequence). The CDR3 extends over 15 amino acids. Here the CDR3 reads CASSPPQTGYTEAFF. The CDR3 bases are TGTGCCAGCAGCCCCCCCCAGACAGGGTACACTGAAGCTTTCTTT.

V usage is TRBV6-5 and J usage is TRBJ2-1; TRBD2 matches at 10 bases. Per the germline V gene, CDR1 is MNHEY and CDR2 is SVGAGI. This CDR3 is built from 16 residues. V dropped 0 bases and J dropped 7; count of bases not matched to a gene: 6. CDR3 coding DNA: TGTGCCAGCAGTTACTCAGGAGCGGGGGGGCGGAATGAGCAGTTCTTC. Amino acid sequence: CASSYSGAGGRNEQFF.

This sequence joins TRBV4-3 and TRBJ2-2, with 9 bases fitting TRBD1. V shed 5 bases and J 3 bases; nucleotides not matched to a gene: 4. Germline V gene sequence: CDR1 LGHNA, CDR2 YSLEER. CDR3 length: 15 amino acids. CDR3 DNA: TGCGCCAGCAGCAGGGGACAGGGTGACACCGGGGAGCTGTTTTTT. Translated: CASSRGQGDTGELFF.

The rearrangement uses TRBV11-3 and TRBJ2-7; tentatively, D is TRBD1 or TRBD2 (5 bases each). The germline V and J ends were trimmed by 7 bases and 0 bases, with 13 bases remaining between them. There are 14 residues in the CDR3. Germline CDR1 reads SGHNT; CDR2 reads YENEEA. CDR3 DNA: TGTGCCAGCACCCGGGACGGGGCCTCCTACGAGCAGTACTTC. Translated, it gives CASTRDGASYEQYF.

The chain is built from TRBV6-6 and TRBJ1-5; D ambiguous. In germline, CDR1 is MNHNY, CDR2 SVGAGI (reference sequence). The CDR3 is made up of 15 amino acids. V was trimmed by 8 bases and J by 4 bases, leaving 18 bases between them. CDR3 in amino acids: CASSSGRPYNQPQHF. As DNA, the CDR3 is TGTGCCAGCTCAAGCGGAAGGCCATATAATCAGCCCCAGCATTTT.

V gene TRBV6-5 combines with J gene TRBJ2-3; no clear D gene. V was cut by 6 bases and J by 2 bases, with 6 bases left in between. CDR1 MNHEY and CDR2 SVGAGI come from the germline V gene. This CDR3 is 12 amino acids long. The CDR3 here is CASRTATDTQYF. The CDR3 nucleotides are TGTGCCAGCAGAACAGCCACAGATACGCAGTATTTT.

V is TRBV6-1 and J is TRBJ1-5, with a possible D match to TRBD1 (5 bases). Trimming took off 3 bases at V and 7 bases at J, with 16 bases between the two ends. CDR1 and CDR2 (germline): MNHNS, SASEGT. This CDR3 has 15 amino acids. CDR3 sequence (DNA): TGTGCCAGCAGTGACTGGCCAGGGTTTAGGCAGCCCCAGCATTTT. This sequence encodes CASSDWPGFRQPQHF.

V usage is TRBV10-3 and J usage is TRBJ1-2; D not resolved. V gave up 3 bases and J gave up 8 bases, with 10 bases separating them. The CDR3 spans 12 residues. Germline V gene sequence: CDR1 ENHRY, CDR2 SYGVKD. CDR3 DNA: TGTGCCATCAGTGATGACCTGGGCGGCTACACCTTC. Translation: CAISDDLGGYTF.

Notes on this clone: Mismatch with germline at one junction end may stem from a read error. The sample holds other DNA sequences that translate to the same CDR3. The gene calls are TRBV7-6 and TRBJ2-7; a possible D gene is TRBD2 (5 bases). CDR1 is SGHVS, CDR2 FNYEAQ, per germline. The CDR3 extends over 15 amino acids. In DNA form, the CDR3 reads TGTGCTAGCAGCTTAGCGCTAGAACCTGCCTACGAGCAGTACTTC. Encoded protein: CASSLALEPAYEQYF.

The chain couples TRBV5-1 to TRBJ2-1; 12 bases align to TRBD2. V was clipped by 5 bases and J by 0 bases; unmatched bases: 6. CDR1 is SGHRS, CDR2 YFSETQ, per germline. This CDR3 has 17 residues. CDR3 sequence: CASSTSGGRNSYNEQFF. CDR3 sequence (DNA): TGCGCCAGCAGTACTAGCGGGGGGCGCAACTCCTACAATGAGCAGTTCTTC.

This clone was recorded only once. The chain is built from TRBV6-1 and TRBJ2-2; 8 nucleotides match TRBD1. J was trimmed by 7 bases and V by 6 bases; bases with no gene match: 1. The CDR3 sequence is 12 residues long. Germline V gene sequence: CDR1 MNHNS, CDR2 SASEGT. CDR3 in DNA: TGTGCCAGCAGAACAGGGGGCGGGGAGCTGTTTTTT. It yields the protein CASRTGGGELFF.

V gene TRBV30 combines with J gene TRBJ2-1; no clear D. Germline V gene lookup returns CDR1 GTSNPN and CDR2 SVGIG (reference sequence). This CDR3 is built from 14 residues. The V end lost 0 bases, the J end lost 4 bases, and 10 bases lay between the germline ends. CDR3 protein: CAWSVPDRYNEQFF. CDR3 coding DNA: TGTGCCTGGAGTGTACCAGACCGATACAATGAGCAGTTCTTC. Using reference TRBV30 and TRBJ2-1 for the parts outside the CDR3, the full variable domain is SQTIHQWPATLVQPVGSPLSLECTVEGTSNPNLYWYRQAAGRGLQLLFYSVGIGQISSEVPQNLSASRPQDRQFILSSKKLLLSDSGFYLCAWSVPDRYNEQFFGPGTRLTVL.